This T cell receptor (beta chain) was captured in a study of OX40 agonist ivuxolimab in advanced cancers. The germline V gene encodes CDR1 MDHEN and CDR2 SYDVKM. Trimming pared 6 bases from V and 1 base from J, leaving 7 bases between. The CDR3 covers 14 residues. The table came from immunoSEQ multiplex PCR; TCRdb's copy has only in-frame clones and leaves some out. The sample lists around 70,000 clones, over 75% occurring once. This chain connects TRBV28 to TRBJ2-6, with D unclear. The sequencing used CD4+ or CD8+ T cells sorted from blood, collected in a trial of the OX40 agonist ivuxolimab. This clonotype was sampled from an adult with an advanced solid tumor such as melanoma, head and neck, liver or kidney cancer. The CDR3 region is CASRPRSGANVLTF. CDR3 coding DNA: TGTGCCAGCAGACCCCGGTCTGGGGCCAACGTCCTGACTTTC.